This entry features one T cell receptor beta chain sequence. Antigen specificity is unknown. Mismatch with germline at one junction end may stem from a read error. Via MiXCR, TCRdb re-called the reads, giving one row per CDR3 protein. The sample yields 290,000 or so distinct CDR3 sequences, roughly a tenth seen once. The data are from a study of T cell repertoires in cytomegalovirus infection. General study results and limits: The response measured ex vivo was dominated by TCR beta clonotypes (HLA-C-restricted and CMV-specific). Carriers of CMV plus the relevant HLA were identified by cumulative public TCR beta family frequency.

The sample comprised PBMCs. The clonotype comes from a human donor in good health (CMV status not recorded). Some clones in this sample may be carry-over from other donors' samples.

In DNA form, the CDR3 reads TGTGCCAGCAACGAGGGGGGGGGGAGCAATGAGCAGTTCTTT. This encodes CASNEGGGSNEQFF. The chain is built from TRBV14 and TRBJ2-1; D possibly corresponds to TRBD2 (7 bases). Germline CDR1 SGHDN, CDR2 FVKESK. CDR3 length equals 14 residues.